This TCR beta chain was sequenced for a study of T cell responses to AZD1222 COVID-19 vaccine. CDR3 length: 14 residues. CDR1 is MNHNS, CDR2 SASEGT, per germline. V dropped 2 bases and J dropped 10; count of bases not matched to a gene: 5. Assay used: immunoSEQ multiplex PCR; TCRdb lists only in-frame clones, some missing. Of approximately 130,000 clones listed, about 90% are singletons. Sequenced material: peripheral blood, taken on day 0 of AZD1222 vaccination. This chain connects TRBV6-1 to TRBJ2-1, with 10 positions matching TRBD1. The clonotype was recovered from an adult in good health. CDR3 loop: CASSERTGGPEQFF. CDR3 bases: TGTGCCAGCAGTGAAAGGACAGGGGGACCCGAGCAGTTCTTC.